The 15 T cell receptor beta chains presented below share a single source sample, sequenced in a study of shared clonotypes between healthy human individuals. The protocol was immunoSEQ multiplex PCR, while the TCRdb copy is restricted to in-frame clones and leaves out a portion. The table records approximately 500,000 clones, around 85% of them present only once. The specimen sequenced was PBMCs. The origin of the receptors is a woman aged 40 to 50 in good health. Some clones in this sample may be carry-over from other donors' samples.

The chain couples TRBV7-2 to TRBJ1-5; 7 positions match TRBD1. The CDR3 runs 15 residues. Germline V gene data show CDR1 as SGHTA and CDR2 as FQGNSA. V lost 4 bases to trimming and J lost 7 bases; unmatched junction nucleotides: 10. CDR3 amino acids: CASSSRTGLKQPQHF. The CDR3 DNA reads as TGTGCCAGCAGCTCCCGGACAGGATTGAAACAGCCCCAGCATTTT.

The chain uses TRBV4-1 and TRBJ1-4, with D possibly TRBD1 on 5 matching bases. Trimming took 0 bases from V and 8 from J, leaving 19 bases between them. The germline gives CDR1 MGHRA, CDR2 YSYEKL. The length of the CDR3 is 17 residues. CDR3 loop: CASSQDGTAHWTEKLFF. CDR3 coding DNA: TGCGCCAGCAGCCAAGATGGGACGGCCCATTGGACCGAAAAACTGTTTTTT.

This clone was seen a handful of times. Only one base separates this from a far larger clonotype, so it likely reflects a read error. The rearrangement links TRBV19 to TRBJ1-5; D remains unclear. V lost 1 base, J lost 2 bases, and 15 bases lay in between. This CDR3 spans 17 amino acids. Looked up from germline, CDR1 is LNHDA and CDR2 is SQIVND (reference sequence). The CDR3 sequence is CASSIGTDSFGNQPQHF. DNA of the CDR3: TGTGCCAGTAGTATAGGAACAGACTCTTTTGGCAATCAGCCCCAGCATTTT. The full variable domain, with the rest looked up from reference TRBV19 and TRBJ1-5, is DGGITQSPKYLFRKEGQNVTLSCEQNLNHDAMYWYRQDPGQGLRLIYYSQIVNDFQKGDIAEGYSVSREKKESFPLTVTSAQKNPTAFYLCASSIGTDSFGNQPQHFGDGTRLSIL.

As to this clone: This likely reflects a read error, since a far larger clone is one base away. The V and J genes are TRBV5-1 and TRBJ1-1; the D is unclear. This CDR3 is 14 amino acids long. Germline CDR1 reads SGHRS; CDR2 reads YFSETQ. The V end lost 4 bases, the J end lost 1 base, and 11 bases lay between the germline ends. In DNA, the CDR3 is TGCGCCAGCAGCGAAAGGGTCCCGAACACTGAAGCTTTCTTT. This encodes CASSERVPNTEAFF.

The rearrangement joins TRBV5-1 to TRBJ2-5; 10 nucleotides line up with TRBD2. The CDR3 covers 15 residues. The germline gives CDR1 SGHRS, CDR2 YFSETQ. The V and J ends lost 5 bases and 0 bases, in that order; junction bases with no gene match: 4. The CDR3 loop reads CASSLAGGNQETQYF. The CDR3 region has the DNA TGCGCCAGCAGTTTAGCGGGAGGCAACCAAGAGACCCAGTACTTC.

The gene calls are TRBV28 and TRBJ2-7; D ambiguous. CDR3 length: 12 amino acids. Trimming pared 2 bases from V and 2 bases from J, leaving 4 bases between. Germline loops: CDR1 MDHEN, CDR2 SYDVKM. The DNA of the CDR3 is TGTGCCAGCAGTTTACGGACCTACGAGCAGTACTTC. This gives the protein CASSLRTYEQYF.

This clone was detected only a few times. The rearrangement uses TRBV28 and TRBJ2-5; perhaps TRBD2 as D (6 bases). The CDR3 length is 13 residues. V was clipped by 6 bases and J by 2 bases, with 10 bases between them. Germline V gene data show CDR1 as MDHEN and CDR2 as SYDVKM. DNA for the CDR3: TGTGCCAGCAGACCAGGAGGGCAAGAGACCCAGTACTTC. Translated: CASRPGGQETQYF.

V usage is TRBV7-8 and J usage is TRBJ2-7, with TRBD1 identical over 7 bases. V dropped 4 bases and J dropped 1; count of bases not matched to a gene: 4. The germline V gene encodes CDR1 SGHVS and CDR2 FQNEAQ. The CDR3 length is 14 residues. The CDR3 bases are TGTGCCAGCAGCTCCGACAGGGTTTCCTACGAGCAGTACTTC. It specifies CASSSDRVSYEQYF.

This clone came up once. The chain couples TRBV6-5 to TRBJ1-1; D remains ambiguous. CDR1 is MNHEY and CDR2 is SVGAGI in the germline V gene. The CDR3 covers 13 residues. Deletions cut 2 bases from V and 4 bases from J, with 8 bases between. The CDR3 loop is CASSYQQTTEAFF. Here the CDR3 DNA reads TGTGCCAGCAGTTACCAACAGACCACTGAAGCTTTCTTT.

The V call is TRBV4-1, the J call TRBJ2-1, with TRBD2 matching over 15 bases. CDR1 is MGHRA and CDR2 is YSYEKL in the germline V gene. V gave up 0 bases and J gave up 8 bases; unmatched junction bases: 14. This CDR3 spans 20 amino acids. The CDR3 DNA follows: TGCGCCAGCAGCCAAGAGCGGCGGACTAGCGGGAGGGCCGGGAAGTATGAGCAGTTCTTC. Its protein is CASSQERRTSGRAGKYEQFF.

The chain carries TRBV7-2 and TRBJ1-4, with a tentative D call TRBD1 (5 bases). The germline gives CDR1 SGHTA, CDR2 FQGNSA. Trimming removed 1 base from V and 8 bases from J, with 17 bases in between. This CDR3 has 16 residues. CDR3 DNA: TGTGCCAGCAGCTTAGTGGGTGTGGGGGGTGGAGAAAAACTGTTTTTT. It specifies CASSLVGVGGGEKLFF.

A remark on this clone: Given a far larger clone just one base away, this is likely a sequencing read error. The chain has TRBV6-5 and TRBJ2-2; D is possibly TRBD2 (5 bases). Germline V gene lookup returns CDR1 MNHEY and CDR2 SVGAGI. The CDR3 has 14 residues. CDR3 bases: TGTGCCATCAGTTCTAGTGGAGGTACCGGGGAGCTGTTTTTT. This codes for CAISSSGGTGELFF.

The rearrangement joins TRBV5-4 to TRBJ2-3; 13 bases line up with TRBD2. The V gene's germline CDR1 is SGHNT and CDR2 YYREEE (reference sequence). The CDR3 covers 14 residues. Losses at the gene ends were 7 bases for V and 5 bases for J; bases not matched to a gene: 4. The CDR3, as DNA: TGTGCCAGCGGACTAGCGGGAGCAATAGATACGCAGTATTTT. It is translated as CASGLAGAIDTQYF.

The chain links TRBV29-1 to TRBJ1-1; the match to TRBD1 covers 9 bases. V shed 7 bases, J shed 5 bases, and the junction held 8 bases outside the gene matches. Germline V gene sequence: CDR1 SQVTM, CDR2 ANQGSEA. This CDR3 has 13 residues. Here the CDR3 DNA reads TGCAGCGCCCTACAGGGGGCAGTGACTGAAGCTTTCTTT. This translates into CSALQGAVTEAFF.

CDR3 region: CASSEWGGEQFF. The CDR3 DNA reads as TGTGCCAGCAGTGAATGGGGGGGAGAGCAGTTCTTC. The J gene is TRBJ2-1, the V gene TRBV2; 7 nucleotides line up with TRBD2. Trimming removed 2 bases from V and 10 bases from J; junction bases left unmatched: 2. Germline loops: CDR1 SNHLY, CDR2 FYNNEI. This CDR3 comprises 12 residues.